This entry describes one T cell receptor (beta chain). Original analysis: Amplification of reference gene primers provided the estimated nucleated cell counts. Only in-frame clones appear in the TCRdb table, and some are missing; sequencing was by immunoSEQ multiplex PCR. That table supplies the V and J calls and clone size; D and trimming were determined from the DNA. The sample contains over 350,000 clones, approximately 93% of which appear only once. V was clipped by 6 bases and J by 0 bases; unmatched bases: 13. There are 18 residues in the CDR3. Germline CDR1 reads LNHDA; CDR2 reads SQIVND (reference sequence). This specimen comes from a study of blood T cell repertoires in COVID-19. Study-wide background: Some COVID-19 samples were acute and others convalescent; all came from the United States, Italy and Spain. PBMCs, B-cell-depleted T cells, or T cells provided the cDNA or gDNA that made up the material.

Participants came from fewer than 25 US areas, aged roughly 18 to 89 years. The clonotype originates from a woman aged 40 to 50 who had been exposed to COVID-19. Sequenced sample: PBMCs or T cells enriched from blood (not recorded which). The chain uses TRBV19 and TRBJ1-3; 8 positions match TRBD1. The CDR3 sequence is CASRELQGGRLSGNTIYF. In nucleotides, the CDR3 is TGTGCCAGTAGAGAGTTACAGGGGGGGAGACTCTCTGGAAACACCATATATTTT.